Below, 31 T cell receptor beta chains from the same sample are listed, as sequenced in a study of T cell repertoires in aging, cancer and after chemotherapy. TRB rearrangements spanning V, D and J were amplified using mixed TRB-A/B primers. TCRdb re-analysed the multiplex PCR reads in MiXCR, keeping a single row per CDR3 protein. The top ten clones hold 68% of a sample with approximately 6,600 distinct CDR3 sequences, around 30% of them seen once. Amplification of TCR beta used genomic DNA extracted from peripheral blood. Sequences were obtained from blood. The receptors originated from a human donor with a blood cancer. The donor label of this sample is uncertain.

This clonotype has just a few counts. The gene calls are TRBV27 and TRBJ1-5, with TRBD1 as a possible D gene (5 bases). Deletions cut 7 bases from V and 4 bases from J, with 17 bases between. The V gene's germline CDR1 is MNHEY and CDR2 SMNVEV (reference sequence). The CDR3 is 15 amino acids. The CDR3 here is CASKIGQGPNQPQHF. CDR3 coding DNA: TGTGCCAGCAAAATCGGGCAGGGACCGAATCAGCCCCAGCATTTT.

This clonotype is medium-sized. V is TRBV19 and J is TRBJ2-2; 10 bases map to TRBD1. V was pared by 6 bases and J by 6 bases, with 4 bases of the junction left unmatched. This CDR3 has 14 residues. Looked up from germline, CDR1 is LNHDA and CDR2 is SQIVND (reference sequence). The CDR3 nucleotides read TGTGCCAGTAGGGGGACAGGGGTGGCCGGGGAGCTGTTTTTT. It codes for CASRGTGVAGELFF.

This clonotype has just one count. CDR3 residues: CASSPPTGQGSIQYF. The CDR3, as DNA: TGTGCCAGCAGTCCGCCGACGGGACAGGGAAGCATTCAGTACTTC. The chain carries TRBV27 and TRBJ2-4, with 9 positions matching TRBD1. Germline CDR1 and CDR2: MNHEY and SMNVEV (reference sequence). Unmatched junction bases numbered 11, after V lost 5 bases and J lost 9 bases. This CDR3 spans 15 amino acids.

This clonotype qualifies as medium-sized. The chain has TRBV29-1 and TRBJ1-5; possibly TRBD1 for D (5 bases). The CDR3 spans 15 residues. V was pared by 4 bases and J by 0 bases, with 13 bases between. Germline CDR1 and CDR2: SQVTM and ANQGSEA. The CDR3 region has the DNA TGCAGCGTTGGGGGAGACAGCAATAGCAATCAGCCCCAGCATTTT. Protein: CSVGGDSNSNQPQHF.

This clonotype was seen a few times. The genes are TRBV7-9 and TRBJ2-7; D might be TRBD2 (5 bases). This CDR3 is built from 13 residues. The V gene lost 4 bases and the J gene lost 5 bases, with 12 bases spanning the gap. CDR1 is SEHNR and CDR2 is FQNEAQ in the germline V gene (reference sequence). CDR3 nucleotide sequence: TGTGCCAGCAGCTCAGGACTTCCCCACGAGCAGTACTTC. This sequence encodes CASSSGLPHEQYF.

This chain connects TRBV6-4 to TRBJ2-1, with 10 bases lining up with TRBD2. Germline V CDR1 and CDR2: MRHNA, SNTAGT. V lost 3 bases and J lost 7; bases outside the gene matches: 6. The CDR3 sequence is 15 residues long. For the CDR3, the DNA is TGTGCCAGCAGTGAAGCGGGAGGGGAGGCGAATGAGCAGTTCTTC. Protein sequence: CASSEAGGEANEQFF.

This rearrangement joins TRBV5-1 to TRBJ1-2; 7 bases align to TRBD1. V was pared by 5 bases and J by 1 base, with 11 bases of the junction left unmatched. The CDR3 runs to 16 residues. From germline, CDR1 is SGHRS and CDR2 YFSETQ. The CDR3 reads CASSRDSAAFNYGYTF. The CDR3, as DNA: TGCGCCAGCAGTCGGGACAGCGCAGCCTTTAACTATGGCTACACCTTC.

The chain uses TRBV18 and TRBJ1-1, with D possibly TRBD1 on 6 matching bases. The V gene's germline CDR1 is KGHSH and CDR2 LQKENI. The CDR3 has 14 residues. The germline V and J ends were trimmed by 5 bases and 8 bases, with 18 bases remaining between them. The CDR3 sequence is CASSTGGDNSEAFF. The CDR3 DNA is TGTGCCAGCTCAACTGGAGGGGACAATTCCGAAGCTTTCTTT. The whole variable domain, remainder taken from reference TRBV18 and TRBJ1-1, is NAGVMQNPRHLVRRRGQEARLRCSPMKGHSHVYWYRQLPEEGLKFMVYLQKENIIDESGMPKERFSAEFPKEGPSILRIQQVVRGDSAAYFCASSTGGDNSEAFFGQGTRLTVV.

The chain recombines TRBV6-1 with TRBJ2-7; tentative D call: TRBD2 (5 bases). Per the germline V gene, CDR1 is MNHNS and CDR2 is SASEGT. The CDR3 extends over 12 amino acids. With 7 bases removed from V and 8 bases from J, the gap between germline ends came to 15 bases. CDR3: CASTEVIGKQYF. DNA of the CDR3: TGTGCCAGCACTGAGGTAATCGGGAAGCAGTACTTC.

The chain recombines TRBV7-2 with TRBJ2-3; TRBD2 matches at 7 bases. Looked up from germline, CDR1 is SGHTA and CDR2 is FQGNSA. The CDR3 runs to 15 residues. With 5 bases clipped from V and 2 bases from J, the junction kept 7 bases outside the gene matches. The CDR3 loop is CASSPTGLYTDTQYF. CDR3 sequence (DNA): TGTGCCAGCAGCCCAACGGGACTATACACAGATACGCAGTATTTT.

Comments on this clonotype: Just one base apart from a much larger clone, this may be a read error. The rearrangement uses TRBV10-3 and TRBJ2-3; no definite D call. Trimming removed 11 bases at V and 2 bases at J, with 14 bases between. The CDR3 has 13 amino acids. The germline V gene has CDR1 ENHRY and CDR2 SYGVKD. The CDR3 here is CAAAFGDTDTQYF. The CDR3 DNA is TGTGCCGCCGCGTTCGGAGACACAGATACGCAGTATTTT.

CDR3 in DNA: TGTGCCAGCAGTGAAGCCGGGGGGAGAGAAGCTTTCTTT. The encoded protein is CASSEAGGREAFF. The V call is TRBV6-5, the J call TRBJ1-1; D is possibly TRBD1 (5 bases). Trimming left V 5 bases short and J 8 bases short, with 15 bases between. In germline, CDR1 is MNHEY, CDR2 SVGAGI. This CDR3 is built from 13 residues.

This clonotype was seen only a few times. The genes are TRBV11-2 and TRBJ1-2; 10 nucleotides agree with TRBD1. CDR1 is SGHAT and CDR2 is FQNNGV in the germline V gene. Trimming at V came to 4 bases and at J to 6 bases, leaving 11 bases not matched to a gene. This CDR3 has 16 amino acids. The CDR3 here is CASSSPRTGTGDGYTF. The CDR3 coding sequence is TGTGCCAGCAGCTCCCCTCGTACCGGGACAGGGGATGGCTACACCTTC.

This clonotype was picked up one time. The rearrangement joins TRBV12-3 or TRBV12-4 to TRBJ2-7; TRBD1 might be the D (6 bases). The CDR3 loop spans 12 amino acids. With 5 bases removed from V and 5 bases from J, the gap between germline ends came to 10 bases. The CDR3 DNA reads TGTGCCAGCAGTCGGACAGACCACGAGCAGTACTTC. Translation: CASSRTDHEQYF.

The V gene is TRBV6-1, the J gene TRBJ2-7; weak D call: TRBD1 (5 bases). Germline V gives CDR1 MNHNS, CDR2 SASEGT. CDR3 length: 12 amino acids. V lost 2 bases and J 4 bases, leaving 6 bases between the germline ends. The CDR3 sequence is CASSEPGYEQYF. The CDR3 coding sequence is TGTGCCAGCAGTGAACCAGGGTACGAGCAGTACTTC.

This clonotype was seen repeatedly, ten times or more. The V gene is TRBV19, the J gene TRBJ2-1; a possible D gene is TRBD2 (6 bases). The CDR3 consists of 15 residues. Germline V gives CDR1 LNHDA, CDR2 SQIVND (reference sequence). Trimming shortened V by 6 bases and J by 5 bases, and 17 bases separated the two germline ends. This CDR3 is CASSLSGEINNEQFF. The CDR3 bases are TGTGCCAGTAGCCTTTCGGGGGAAATTAACAATGAGCAGTTCTTC.

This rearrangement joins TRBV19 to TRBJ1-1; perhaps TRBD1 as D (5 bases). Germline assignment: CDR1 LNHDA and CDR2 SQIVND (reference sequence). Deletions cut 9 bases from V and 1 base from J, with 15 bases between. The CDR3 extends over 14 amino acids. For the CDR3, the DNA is TGTGCCAGCAGTCTGGGACCTAGGAACACTGAAGCTTTCTTT. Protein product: CASSLGPRNTEAFF.

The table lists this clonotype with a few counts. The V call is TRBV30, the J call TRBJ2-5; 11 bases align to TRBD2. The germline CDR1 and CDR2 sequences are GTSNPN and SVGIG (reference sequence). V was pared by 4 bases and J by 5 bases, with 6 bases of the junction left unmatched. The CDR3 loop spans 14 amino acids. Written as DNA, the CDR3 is TGTGCCTGGATCCTAGCGGGGGGAGGTGAGACCCAGTACTTC. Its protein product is CAWILAGGGETQYF.

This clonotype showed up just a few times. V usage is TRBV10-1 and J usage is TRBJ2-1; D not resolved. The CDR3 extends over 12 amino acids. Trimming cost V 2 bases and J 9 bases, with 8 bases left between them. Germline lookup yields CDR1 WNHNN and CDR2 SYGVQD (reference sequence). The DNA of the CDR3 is TGCGCCAGCAGTGAGATACTGGGTGAGCAGTTCTTC. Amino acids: CASSEILGEQFF.

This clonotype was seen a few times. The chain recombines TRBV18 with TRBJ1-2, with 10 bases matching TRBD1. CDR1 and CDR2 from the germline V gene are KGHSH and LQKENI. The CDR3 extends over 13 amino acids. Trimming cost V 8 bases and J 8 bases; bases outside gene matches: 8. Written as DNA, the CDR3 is TGTGCCAGCAGTGGACAGGGGGAAGGAGGCTACACCTTC. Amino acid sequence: CASSGQGEGGYTF.

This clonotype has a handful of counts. The CDR3 loop reads CASSQDGGKINEQFF. The CDR3 DNA is TGTGCCAGCAGCCAAGATGGCGGGAAAATCAATGAGCAGTTCTTC. V usage is TRBV14 and J usage is TRBJ2-1, with a weak D call TRBD2 (6 bases). V lost 0 bases to trimming and J lost 6 bases, with 12 bases between them. Looked up from germline, CDR1 is SGHDN and CDR2 is FVKESK. This CDR3 contains 15 residues.

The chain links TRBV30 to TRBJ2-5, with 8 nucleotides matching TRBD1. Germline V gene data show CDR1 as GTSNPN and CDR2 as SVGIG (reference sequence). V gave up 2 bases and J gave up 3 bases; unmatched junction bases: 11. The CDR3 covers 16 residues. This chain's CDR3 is CAWSPKGTGGEETQYF. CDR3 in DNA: TGTGCCTGGAGTCCTAAAGGGACAGGCGGGGAAGAGACCCAGTACTTC.

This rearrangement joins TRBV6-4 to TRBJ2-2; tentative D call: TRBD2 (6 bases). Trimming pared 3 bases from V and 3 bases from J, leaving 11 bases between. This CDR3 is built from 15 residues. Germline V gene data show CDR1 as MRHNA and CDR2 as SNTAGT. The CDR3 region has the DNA TGTGCCAGCAGTGAACGCGCGGGGCACACCGGGGAGCTGTTTTTT. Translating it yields CASSERAGHTGELFF.

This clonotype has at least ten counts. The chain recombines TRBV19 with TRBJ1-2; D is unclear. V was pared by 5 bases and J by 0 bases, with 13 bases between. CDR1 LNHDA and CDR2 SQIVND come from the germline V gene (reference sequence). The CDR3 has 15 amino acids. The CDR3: CASSPSTTSNYGYTF. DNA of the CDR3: TGTGCCAGTAGTCCGTCGACAACCTCTAACTATGGCTACACCTTC.

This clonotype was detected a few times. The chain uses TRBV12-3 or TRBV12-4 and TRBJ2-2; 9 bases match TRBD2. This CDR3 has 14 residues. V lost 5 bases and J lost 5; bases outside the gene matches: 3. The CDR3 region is CASSRTSETGELFF. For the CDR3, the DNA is TGTGCCAGCAGTAGGACTAGCGAAACCGGGGAGCTGTTTTTT.

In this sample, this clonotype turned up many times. The CDR3 DNA is TGTGCCAGCTCTGAGCGGGGGAGAACCGGGGAGCTGTTTTTT. Translating gives CASSERGRTGELFF. The chain carries TRBV18 and TRBJ2-2; 8 nucleotides match TRBD2. From germline, CDR1 is KGHSH and CDR2 LQKENI. The CDR3 spans 14 residues. J was trimmed by 5 bases and V by 6 bases; bases with no gene match: 5.

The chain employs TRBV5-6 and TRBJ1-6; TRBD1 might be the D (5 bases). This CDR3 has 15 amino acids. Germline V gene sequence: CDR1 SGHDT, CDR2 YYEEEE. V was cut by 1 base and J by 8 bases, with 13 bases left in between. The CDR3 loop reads CASSLSPGTYSPLHF. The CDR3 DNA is TGTGCCAGCAGCTTGAGCCCAGGGACCTATTCACCCCTCCACTTT.

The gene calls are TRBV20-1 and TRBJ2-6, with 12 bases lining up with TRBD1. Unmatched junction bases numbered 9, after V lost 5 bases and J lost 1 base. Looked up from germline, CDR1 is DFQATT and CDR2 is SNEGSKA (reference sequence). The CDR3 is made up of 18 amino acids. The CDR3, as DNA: TGCAGTGCTGCCGGGACAGGGGGCACCGGGTCTGGGGCCAACGTCCTGACTTTC. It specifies CSAAGTGGTGSGANVLTF.

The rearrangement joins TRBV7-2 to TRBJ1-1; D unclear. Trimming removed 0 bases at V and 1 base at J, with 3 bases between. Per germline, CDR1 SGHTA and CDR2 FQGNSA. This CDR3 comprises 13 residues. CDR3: CASSLARNTEAFF. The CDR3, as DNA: TGTGCCAGCAGCTTAGCGAGGAACACTGAAGCTTTCTTT. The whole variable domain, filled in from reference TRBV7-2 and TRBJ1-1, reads GAGVSQSPSNKVTEKGKDVELRCDPISGHTALYWYRQSLGQGLEFLIYFQGNSAPDKSGLPSDRFSAERTGGSVSTLTIQRTQQEDSAVYLCASSLARNTEAFFGQGTRLTVV.

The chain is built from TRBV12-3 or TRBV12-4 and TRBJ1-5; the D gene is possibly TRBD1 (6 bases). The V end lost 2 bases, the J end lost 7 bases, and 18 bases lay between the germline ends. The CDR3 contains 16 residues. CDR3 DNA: TGTGCCAGCAGTTTAAGCGGGACATCGGGAAGCCAGCCCCAGCATTTT. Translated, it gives CASSLSGTSGSQPQHF.

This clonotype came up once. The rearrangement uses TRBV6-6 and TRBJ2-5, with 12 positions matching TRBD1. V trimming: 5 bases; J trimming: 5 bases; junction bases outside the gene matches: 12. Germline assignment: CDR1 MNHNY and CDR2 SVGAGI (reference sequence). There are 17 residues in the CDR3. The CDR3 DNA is TGTGCCAGCAGTACACTAACCGGGGACAGGGGGCAGGAGACCCAGTACTTC. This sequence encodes CASSTLTGDRGQETQYF.